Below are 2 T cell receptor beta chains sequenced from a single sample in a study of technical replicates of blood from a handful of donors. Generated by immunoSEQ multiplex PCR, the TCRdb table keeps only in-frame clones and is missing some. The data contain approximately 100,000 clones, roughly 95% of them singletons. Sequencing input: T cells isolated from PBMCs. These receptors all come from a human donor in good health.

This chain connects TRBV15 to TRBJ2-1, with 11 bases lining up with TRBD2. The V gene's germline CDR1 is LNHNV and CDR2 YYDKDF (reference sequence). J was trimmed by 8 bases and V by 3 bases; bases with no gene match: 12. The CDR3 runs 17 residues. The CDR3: CATSSPSPSGGRHEQFF. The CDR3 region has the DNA TGTGCCACCAGCAGCCCCTCACCTAGCGGGGGGAGGCATGAGCAGTTCTTC.

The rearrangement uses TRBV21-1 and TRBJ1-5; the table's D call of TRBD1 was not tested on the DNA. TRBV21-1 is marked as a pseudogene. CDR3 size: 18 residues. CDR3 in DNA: TGTGCCAGCAGCAATGGGGACAGTAAGTTCTATAGCAATCAGCCCCAGCATTTT. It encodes CASSNGDSKFYSNQPQHF.